This T cell receptor beta chain originates from a study of blood T cell repertoires in COVID-19. This clone was counted a single time. Original data processing: Amplification with reference gene primers provided the estimates of nucleated cell counts. Measured with immunoSEQ multiplex PCR; TCRdb has only the in-frame clones, and not every one. V and J calls and clone size are given by that table; D and trimming were obtained from the DNA. The profile covers a few hundred thousand clones, with 89% appearing a single time and 4% to 5% taken by the ten largest. This receptor was identified in a woman aged 40 to 50 who had recovered from COVID-19. The sample was peripheral blood.

The CDR3 here is CASSLEQGGNTEAFF. The CDR3 nucleotides are TGTGCCAGCAGCTTAGAGCAGGGGGGGAACACTGAAGCTTTCTTT. This rearrangement joins TRBV7-9 to TRBJ1-1, with TRBD1 matching over 7 bases. J lost 1 base, V lost 1 base, and 3 bases had no gene match. Per germline, CDR1 SEHNR and CDR2 FQNEAQ (reference sequence). CDR3 size: 15 residues.